The clone carrying this T cell receptor beta chain was seen repeatedly, ten times or more. This sample was taken from a study of tumor-infiltrating lymphocytes in primary liver carcinoma. The overall study: Tumor stage was T1-T3 N0M0, and tumor size was about 4 to 11 cm across.

RNA isolated from unsorted whole blood supplied the blood RNA, with germline DNA also extracted. Total RNA amounting to roughly 480 ng was the source from which TCR beta cDNA was made with a constant-region primer. Construction of TCR beta libraries relied on three successive nested multiplex PCR rounds employing slightly modified ARM-PCR. TRBV1-TRBV30 forward primers and a C-beta reverse primer were used in the first two PCR rounds, which each ran for 9 to 10 cycles. Using its own MiXCR run on the multiplex PCR reads, TCRdb lists one record per CDR3 protein. The top ten hold roughly 9% of the sample, which has 300,000 to 400,000 distinct CDR3 sequences, about 60% seen once. V dropped 5 bases and J dropped 6 bases, with 14 bases sitting between them. The length of the CDR3 is 14 residues. The germline CDR1 and CDR2 sequences are MNHEY and SVGAGI.

This sequence originates from a man in his forties with primary liver carcinoma and hepatitis B virus infection. The sample comprised peripheral blood. The chain links TRBV6-5 to TRBJ1-5; perhaps TRBD1 as D (5 bases). The CDR3: CASSRDSVVQPQHF. CDR3 nucleotides: TGTGCCAGCAGTCGGGACTCGGTTGTTCAGCCCCAGCATTTT.